This TCR beta chain originates from a study of blood T cell repertoires in COVID-19. Study at large: COVID-19 samples collected from the United States, Italy and Spain covered acute and convalescent phases. The analysed material was cDNA or gDNA that came from T cells, B-cell-depleted T cells, or PBMCs.

Original processing notes: Counts of nucleated cells, estimated from reference gene primer amplification, were obtained. Only in-frame clones appear in the TCRdb table, and some are missing; sequencing was by immunoSEQ multiplex PCR. Clone size and the V and J calls come from that table; the DNA yielded D and trimming. This table has about 110,000 clones, around 88% appearing once. Input material: peripheral blood. The source of this sequence is a woman in her fifties or sixties with active or convalescent COVID-19.

DNA for the CDR3: TGTGCCAGCAGCCGATACAGGGGACAAGAGACCCAGTACTTC. Protein product: CASSRYRGQETQYF. The chain has TRBV28 and TRBJ2-5, with TRBD1 identical over 7 bases. The V segment lost 6 bases and the J segment 2 bases; nucleotides outside the gene matches: 6. CDR3 length: 14 residues. Per the germline V gene, CDR1 is MDHEN and CDR2 is SYDVKM. The whole variable domain, filled in from reference TRBV28 and TRBJ2-5, reads DVKVTQSSRYLVKRTGEKVFLECVQDMDHENMFWYRQDPGLGLRLIYFSYDVKMKEKGDIPEGYSVSREKKERFSLILESASTNQTSMYLCASSRYRGQETQYFGPGTRLLVL.